This TCR beta chain was sequenced during a study of CD8+ T cells in alopecia areata. Broader study findings: Relative to mice, TCR sharing across patients was less clear, a difference possibly HLA-related.

RNA was extracted and reverse transcribed into cDNA as the sequencing template. The data were produced by immunoSEQ multiplex PCR, yet TCRdb's version contains in-frame clones alone and is incomplete. Of more than 95,000 clones listed, approximately 52% are singletons. Germline V gene data show CDR1 as SGHDT and CDR2 as YYEEEE. This CDR3 comprises 15 residues. Trimming shortened V by 0 bases and J by 2 bases, and 6 bases separated the two germline ends. Documented treatment: oral pan-JAK inhibitor, 5-10 mg twice daily. Patients with alopecia areata provided lesional scalp punch biopsies as well as peripheral blood. Regarding this clone: Its antigen is still unknown.

The V call is TRBV5-6, the J call TRBJ1-6; no clear D gene. The specimen was CD8+ T cells sorted from blood, collected at week 4, from a patient treated with tofacitinib. This receptor was taken from a human donor with alopecia areata. CDR3 region: CASSLGVAYNSPLHF. CDR3 DNA sequence: TGTGCCAGCAGCTTGGGGGTTGCCTATAATTCACCCCTCCACTTT. Combining the CDR3 with reference TRBV5-6 and TRBJ1-6 gives the whole variable domain DAGVTQSPTHLIKTRGQQVTLRCSPKSGHDTVSWYQQALGQGPQFIFQYYEEEERQRGNFPDRFSGHQFPNYSSELNVNALLLGDSALYLCASSLGVAYNSPLHFGNGTRLTVT.